The 19 T cell receptor beta chains reported below all come from one sample, sequenced in a study of cytotoxic CD8 clonotypes in ibrutinib-treated CLL. The repertoire was sequenced with immunoSEQ multiplex PCR; TCRdb's copy has only in-frame clones and lacks some. This table holds 65,000 to 95,000 clones, about 86% found once. Sequenced here: PBMCs, sampled before ibrutinib treatment. The receptors stem from a human donor with chronic lymphocytic leukemia.

The V and J genes are TRBV6-1 and TRBJ2-1; D is unclear. Deletions cut 3 bases from V and 0 bases from J, with 15 bases between. Germline assignment: CDR1 MNHNS and CDR2 SASEGT. CDR3 size: 17 residues. As DNA, the CDR3 is TGTGCCAGCAGTGATGGAGAACGCCTCCACTCCTACAATGAGCAGTTCTTC. Translation gives CASSDGERLHSYNEQFF.

The chain joins TRBV11-1 to TRBJ1-1; D may be TRBD1 (5 bases). V lost 5 bases to trimming and J lost 10 bases, with 20 bases between them. Germline V gives CDR1 SGHAT, CDR2 FQDESV (reference sequence). This CDR3 has 14 residues. This CDR3 is CASSPNRDRPRAFF. The CDR3 nucleotides are TGTGCCAGCAGCCCAAACCGGGACCGCCCTAGAGCTTTCTTT.

This clone has just one count. The chain has TRBV7-2 and TRBJ2-1, with a tentative D call TRBD2 (5 bases). Trimming removed 4 bases at V and 0 bases at J, with 13 bases between. Germline CDR1 is SGHTA and CDR2 is FQGNSA. This CDR3 has 16 residues. The CDR3 is CASSWSSASSYNEQFF. In DNA, the CDR3 is TGTGCCAGCAGCTGGAGTAGCGCGAGCTCCTACAATGAGCAGTTCTTC.

The V gene is TRBV19, the J gene TRBJ1-2; 7 nucleotides match TRBD1. The CDR3 totals 12 residues. Germline V lookup: CDR1 LNHDA, CDR2 SQIVND (reference sequence). Trimming took 5 bases from V and 8 from J; bases not matched to a gene: 5. DNA for the CDR3: TGTGCCAGTAGTCCGACAGGGTTAGGCTACACCTTC. Residues: CASSPTGLGYTF.

The chain uses TRBV11-3 and TRBJ2-5, with D maybe TRBD1 (5 bases). V gave up 1 base and J gave up 4 bases, with 7 bases separating them. The germline V gene has CDR1 SGHNT and CDR2 YENEEA. The CDR3 length is 13 residues. CDR3: CASSLGGRETQYF. CDR3 bases: TGTGCCAGCAGCTTAGGGGGCAGAGAGACCCAGTACTTC.

The rearrangement links TRBV19 to TRBJ1-1, with D tentatively TRBD1 (6 bases). The V gene's germline CDR1 is LNHDA and CDR2 SQIVND (reference sequence). CDR3 length: 14 residues. Trimming stripped 5 bases from V and 1 base from J, with 11 bases between. The CDR3 DNA reads TGTGCCAGTAGTGCGTGGGACAAGAACACTGAAGCTTTCTTT. It specifies CASSAWDKNTEAFF.

This chain connects TRBV27 to TRBJ1-5, with a tentative D call TRBD1 (6 bases). Looked up from germline, CDR1 is MNHEY and CDR2 is SMNVEV (reference sequence). The length of the CDR3 is 15 residues. V dropped 5 bases and J dropped 3 bases, with 14 bases sitting between them. CDR3 nucleotides: TGTGCCAGCAGTCTGCAGGGGCAGGCCAATCAGCCCCAGCATTTT. This encodes CASSLQGQANQPQHF.

In its sample, this clone was seen once. This chain links TRBV6-6 with TRBJ2-3; 8 positions agree with TRBD2. After removal of 8 bases from V and 6 bases from J, the junction contained 10 bases not matched to a gene. The CDR3 has 14 amino acids. The germline CDR1 and CDR2 sequences are MNHNY and SVGAGI (reference sequence). CDR3 bases: TGTGCCAGCCGAAGGCGGGAGGCCCCGGATACGCAGTATTTT. Translation: CASRRREAPDTQYF.

V is TRBV6-5 and J is TRBJ2-1; 8 bases align to TRBD2. Germline lookup yields CDR1 MNHEY and CDR2 SVGAGI. This CDR3 is built from 15 residues. V was pared by 4 bases and J by 12 bases, with 14 bases of the junction left unmatched. The CDR3 sequence: CASSLTGGRSEGQFF. CDR3 in DNA: TGTGCCAGCAGTTTGACTGGCGGGAGGTCTGAAGGGCAGTTCTTC.

The V call is TRBV4-3, the J call TRBJ1-3; TRBD1 matches at 7 bases. With V trimmed by 3 bases and J by 0 bases, 11 bases remained unmatched. Germline V gene data show CDR1 as LGHNA and CDR2 as YSLEER. The CDR3 is made up of 18 amino acids. CDR3 residues: CASSHARGSSSSGNTIYF. Written as DNA, the CDR3 is TGCGCCAGCAGCCATGCCAGGGGGAGTTCCAGCTCTGGAAACACCATATATTTT.

This chain uses TRBV30 with TRBJ2-7, with D possibly TRBD2 on 5 matching bases. The germline V gene has CDR1 GTSNPN and CDR2 SVGIG (reference sequence). This CDR3 comprises 12 residues. V was clipped by 4 bases and J by 7 bases, with 14 bases between them. CDR3 residues: CAWIQQPGEQYF. Here the CDR3 DNA reads TGTGCCTGGATCCAGCAGCCGGGGGAGCAGTACTTC. The full variable domain, its missing parts supplied by reference TRBV30 and TRBJ2-7, is SQTIHQWPATLVQPVGSPLSLECTVEGTSNPNLYWYRQAAGRGLQLLFYSVGIGQISSEVPQNLSASRPQDRQFILSSKKLLLSDSGFYLCAWIQQPGEQYFGPGTRLTVT.

The rearrangement joins TRBV7-8 to TRBJ1-5; D possibly corresponds to TRBD1 (5 bases). Trimming shortened V by 5 bases and J by 2 bases, and 25 bases separated the two germline ends. Germline V gene sequence: CDR1 SGHVS, CDR2 FQNEAQ. The CDR3 is made up of 19 amino acids. CDR3 loop: CASSQLHRDGGLGNQPQHF. In DNA form, the CDR3 reads TGTGCCAGCAGCCAACTCCACCGGGACGGAGGCCTGGGCAATCAGCCCCAGCATTTT.

This chain connects TRBV21-1 to TRBJ2-7; the table's D gene call, TRBD1, was not cross checked with the DNA. TRBV21-1 is marked as a pseudogene. The length of the CDR3 is 15 residues. CDR3 sequence: CASRLQGHHNYEQYF. The DNA for the CDR3 is TGTGCCAGCAGGCTTCAGGGACATCATAACTACGAGCAGTACTTC.

This clone turned up a few times. The J gene is TRBJ1-2, the V gene TRBV7-6, with 9 positions matching TRBD1. The trim removed 5 bases at V and 3 bases at J, leaving 1 base unmatched. The CDR3 is made up of 13 amino acids. CDR1 SGHVS and CDR2 FNYEAQ come from the germline V gene. DNA of the CDR3: TGTGCCAGCAGCCGACAGGGGGACTATGGCTACACCTTC. Translated, it gives CASSRQGDYGYTF. Looking up the rest from reference TRBV7-6 and TRBJ1-2 gives the full variable domain: GAGVSQSPRYKVTKRGQDVALRCDPISGHVSLYWYRQALGQGPEFLTYFNYEAQQDKSGLPNDRFSAERPEGSISTLTIQRTEQRDSAMYRCASSRQGDYGYTFGSGTRLTVV.

The count of this clone is one. The V call is TRBV30, the J call TRBJ2-5; D is unresolved. The CDR3 covers 12 residues. V gave up 0 bases and J gave up 3 bases, with 5 bases separating them. Per the germline V gene, CDR1 is GTSNPN and CDR2 is SVGIG (reference sequence). The CDR3 sequence is CAWSVQKETQYF. The CDR3 nucleotides are TGTGCCTGGAGTGTACAGAAAGAGACCCAGTACTTC.

This clone appeared a few times. This rearrangement joins TRBV19 to TRBJ2-2, with 13 bases fitting TRBD2. CDR1 is LNHDA and CDR2 is SQIVND in the germline V gene (reference sequence). V lost 6 bases, J lost 5 bases, and 9 bases stayed unmatched. CDR3 size: 17 residues. The chain's CDR3 is CASSWGLAGTRTGELFF. The CDR3 bases are TGTGCCAGTAGCTGGGGACTAGCGGGAACCAGAACCGGGGAGCTGTTTTTT.

This clone turned up a few times. The gene calls are TRBV6-5 and TRBJ1-2; D remains unclear. The CDR3 length is 13 residues. V was trimmed by 5 bases and J by 4 bases, leaving 11 bases between them. Germline CDR1 reads MNHEY; CDR2 reads SVGAGI. CDR3: CASSLTGPYGYTF. The CDR3 region has the DNA TGTGCCAGCAGTCTAACCGGTCCCTATGGCTACACCTTC.

The chain is built from TRBV4-2 and TRBJ1-5; D may be TRBD1 (6 bases). Germline CDR1 reads LGHNA; CDR2 reads YNFKEQ. The CDR3 has 17 amino acids. Trimming left V 0 bases short and J 5 bases short, with 17 bases between. Here the CDR3 reads CASSQDFLGGAHQPQHF. CDR3 coding DNA: TGTGCCAGCAGCCAAGATTTCTTGGGGGGCGCACATCAGCCCCAGCATTTT.

The genes are TRBV6-1 and TRBJ1-4, with D hard to call. V was shortened by 5 bases and J by 7 bases, with 8 bases between the two germline ends. Germline-derived CDR1 and CDR2 are MNHNS and SASEGT. The CDR3 sequence is 12 residues long. The CDR3 sequence: CASSSSGEKLFF. CDR3 nucleotides: TGTGCCAGCAGTTCCAGCGGTGAAAAACTGTTTTTT.